This T cell receptor (beta chain) was recorded in a study of cytomegalovirus exposure and HLA in healthy donors. Study-level points and caveats: Reportedly, a later analysis found an Asian-associated ancestry cluster had fewer N-insertions than the approximately 700-donor mean. Sequencing probably produced one cluster of sequence variants that were highly shared. In terms of immune exposure information, only CMV serostatus was available.

This CDR3 region has 14 residues. The junction had 11 bases not matched to a gene; V was cut back by 5 bases and J by 7 bases. From germline, CDR1 is MDHEN and CDR2 SYDVKM. This clone was seen only once. Its target is unknown. PCR primers comprised 60 Vbeta and 13 Jbeta primers. The repertoire was sequenced with immunoSEQ multiplex PCR; TCRdb's copy has only in-frame clones and lacks some. Among 130,000 to 150,000 clones listed, 73% were seen once. V and J are TRBV28 and TRBJ2-7; TRBD2 agrees at 7 bases. Sequenced: PBMCs. The source of this sequence is a human donor in good health. CDR3 sequence reads: CASSVLAEAMEQYF. In DNA form, the CDR3 reads TGTGCCAGCAGTGTTCTAGCGGAAGCAATGGAGCAGTACTTC.